This T cell receptor (beta chain) came from a study of blood T cell repertoires in COVID-19. As for the study in general: Acute and convalescent COVID-19 specimens originated in the United States, Italy and Spain.

Produced via immunoSEQ multiplex PCR; TCRdb's table is partial and in-frame only. The table lists roughly 160,000 clones, about four fifths of them singletons. The cohort comprised adults aged roughly 18 to 90 years residing in about two dozen US areas. Participant reports of clinical history set cohort assignment. This CDR3 has 15 residues. Trimming left V 0 bases short and J 4 bases short, with 10 bases between. The V gene's germline CDR1 is SGHRS and CDR2 YFSETQ. The V and J genes are TRBV5-1 and TRBJ2-2; D unclear. The sequence was collected from a man aged 50-59 years who had recovered from COVID-19. Material for sequencing was PBMCs or T cells enriched from blood (not recorded which). The CDR3 region is CASSLGHLGTGELFF. The CDR3 DNA sequence: TGCGCCAGCAGCTTGGGACACCTCGGCACCGGGGAGCTGTTTTTT.